This record concerns one T cell receptor beta chain sequence. Its antigen is still unknown. Assay: immunoSEQ multiplex PCR; the TCRdb copy retains only in-frame clones and omits some. The table shows about 140,000 clones, with about 92% occurring only once. These data originate in a study of T cell responses to AZD1222 COVID-19 vaccine. Whole-study results and caveats: In a largely white British group with more females than males, clonal diversity was possibly underestimated. Spike-specific TCR breadth rose after two AZD1222 doses, and depth rose as well.

V lost 0 bases, J lost 0 bases, and 14 bases lay in between. The germline V gene encodes CDR1 SGHTA and CDR2 FQGNSA. This CDR3 has 17 residues. The genes are TRBV7-2 and TRBJ1-2; no clear D. The material was peripheral blood, obtained after recovery from COVID-19. This TCR was recovered from an adult who had recovered from COVID-19. For the CDR3, the DNA is TGTGCCAGCAGCTTAGCCCCCGGTAGGGCTCCTAACTATGGCTACACCTTC. Protein: CASSLAPGRAPNYGYTF. Looking up the rest from reference TRBV7-2 and TRBJ1-2 gives the full variable domain: GAGVSQSPSNKVTEKGKDVELRCDPISGHTALYWYRQSLGQGLEFLIYFQGNSAPDKSGLPSDRFSAERTGGSVSTLTIQRTQQEDSAVYLCASSLAPGRAPNYGYTFGSGTRLTVV.